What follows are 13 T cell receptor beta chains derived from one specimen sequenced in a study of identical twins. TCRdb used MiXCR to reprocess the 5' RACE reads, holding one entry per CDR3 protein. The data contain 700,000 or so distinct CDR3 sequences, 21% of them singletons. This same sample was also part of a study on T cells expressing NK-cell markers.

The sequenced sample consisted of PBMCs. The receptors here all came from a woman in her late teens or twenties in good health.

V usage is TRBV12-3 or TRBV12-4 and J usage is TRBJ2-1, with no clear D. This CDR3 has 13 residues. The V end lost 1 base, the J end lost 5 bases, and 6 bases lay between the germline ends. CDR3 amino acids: CASSLDSNNEQFF. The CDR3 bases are TGTGCCAGCAGTTTAGACTCGAACAATGAGCAGTTCTTC.

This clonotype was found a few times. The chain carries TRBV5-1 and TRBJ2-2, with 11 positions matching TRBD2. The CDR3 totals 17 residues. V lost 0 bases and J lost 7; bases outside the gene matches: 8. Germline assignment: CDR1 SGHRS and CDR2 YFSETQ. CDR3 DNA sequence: TGCGCCAGCAGCTTGGTAGCGGGAGGGCCGTCGAACGGGGAGCTGTTTTTT. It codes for CASSLVAGGPSNGELFF. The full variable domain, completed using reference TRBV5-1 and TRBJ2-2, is KAGVTQTPRYLIKTRGQQVTLSCSPISGHRSVSWYQQTPGQGLQFLFEYFSETQRNKGNFPGRFSGRQFSNSRSEMNVSTLELGDSALYLCASSLVAGGPSNGELFFGEGSRLTVL.

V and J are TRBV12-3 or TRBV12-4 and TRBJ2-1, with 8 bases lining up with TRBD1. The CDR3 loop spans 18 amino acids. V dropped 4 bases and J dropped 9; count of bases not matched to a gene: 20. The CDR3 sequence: CASSWRTVRGTGKGEQFF. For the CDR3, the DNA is TGTGCCAGCAGTTGGAGAACCGTCCGTGGGACAGGCAAAGGTGAGCAGTTCTTC.

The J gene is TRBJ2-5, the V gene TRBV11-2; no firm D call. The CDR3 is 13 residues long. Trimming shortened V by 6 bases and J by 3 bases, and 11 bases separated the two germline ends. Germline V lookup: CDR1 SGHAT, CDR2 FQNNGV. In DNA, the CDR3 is TGTGCCAGCAGAGGGCCCCTCAAAGAGACCCAGTACTTC. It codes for CASRGPLKETQYF.

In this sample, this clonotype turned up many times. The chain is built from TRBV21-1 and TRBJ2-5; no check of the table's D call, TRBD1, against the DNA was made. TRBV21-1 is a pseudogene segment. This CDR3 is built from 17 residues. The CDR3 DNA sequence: TGTGCCAGCAGCAGTGGCCTCCGGACAGTTCACAGGGAGACCCAGTACTTC. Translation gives CASSSGLRTVHRETQYF.

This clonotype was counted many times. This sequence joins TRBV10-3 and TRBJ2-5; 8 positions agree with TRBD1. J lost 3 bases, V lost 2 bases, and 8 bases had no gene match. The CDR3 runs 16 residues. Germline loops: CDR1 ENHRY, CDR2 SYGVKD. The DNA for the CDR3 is TGTGCCATCAGTGAGCCCAGTAGGACAGGGAAAGAGACCCAGTACTTC. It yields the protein CAISEPSRTGKETQYF.

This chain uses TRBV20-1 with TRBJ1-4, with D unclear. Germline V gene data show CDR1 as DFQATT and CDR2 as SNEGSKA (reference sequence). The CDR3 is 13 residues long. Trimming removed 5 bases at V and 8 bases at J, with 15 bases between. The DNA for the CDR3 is TGCAGTGCTTTACATCGACTCGGGGAAAAACTGTTTTTT. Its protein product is CSALHRLGEKLFF.

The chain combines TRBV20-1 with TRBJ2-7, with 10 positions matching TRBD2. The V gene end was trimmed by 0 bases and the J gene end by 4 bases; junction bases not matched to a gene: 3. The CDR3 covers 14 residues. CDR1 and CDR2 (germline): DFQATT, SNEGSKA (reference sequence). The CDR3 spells CSARDQRGGYEQYF. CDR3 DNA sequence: TGCAGTGCTAGAGATCAGCGGGGGGGATACGAGCAGTACTTC.

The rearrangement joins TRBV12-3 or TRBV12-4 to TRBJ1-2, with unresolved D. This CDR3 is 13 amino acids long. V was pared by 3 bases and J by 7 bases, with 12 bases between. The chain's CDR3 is CASSFPGKGGYTF. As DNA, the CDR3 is TGTGCCAGCAGTTTTCCGGGAAAGGGTGGCTACACCTTC.

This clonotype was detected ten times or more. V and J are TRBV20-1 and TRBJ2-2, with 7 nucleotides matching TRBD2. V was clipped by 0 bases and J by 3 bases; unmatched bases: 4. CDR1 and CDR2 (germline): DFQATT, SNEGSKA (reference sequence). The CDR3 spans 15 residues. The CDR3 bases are TGCAGTGCTAGAGAGGCGGGAGAAGACACCGGGGAGCTGTTTTTT. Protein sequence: CSAREAGEDTGELFF.

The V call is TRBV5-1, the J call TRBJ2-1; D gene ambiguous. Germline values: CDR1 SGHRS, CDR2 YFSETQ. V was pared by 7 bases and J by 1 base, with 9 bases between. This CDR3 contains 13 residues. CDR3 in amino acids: CASQADSYNEQFF. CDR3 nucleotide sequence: TGCGCCAGCCAGGCTGATTCCTACAATGAGCAGTTCTTC. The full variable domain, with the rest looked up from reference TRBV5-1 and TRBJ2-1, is KAGVTQTPRYLIKTRGQQVTLSCSPISGHRSVSWYQQTPGQGLQFLFEYFSETQRNKGNFPGRFSGRQFSNSRSEMNVSTLELGDSALYLCASQADSYNEQFFGPGTRLTVL.

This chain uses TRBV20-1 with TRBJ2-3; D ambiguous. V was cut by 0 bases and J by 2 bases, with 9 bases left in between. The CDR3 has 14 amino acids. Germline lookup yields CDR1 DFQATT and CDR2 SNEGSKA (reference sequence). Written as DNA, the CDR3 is TGCAGTGCTAGAGACGGCGAGGTCACAGATACGCAGTATTTT. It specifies CSARDGEVTDTQYF.

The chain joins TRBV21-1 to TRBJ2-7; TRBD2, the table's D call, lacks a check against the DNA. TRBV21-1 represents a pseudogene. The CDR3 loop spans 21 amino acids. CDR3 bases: TGTGCCAGCAGCGCCGGCCTACCAGGACTAGCGGGATCTCGGGGTGGATACGAGCAGTACTTC. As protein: CASSAGLPGLAGSRGGYEQYF.